The 32 T cell receptor beta chains below come from one sample, sequenced in a study of T cell changes during pregnancy in multiple sclerosis. Generated by immunoSEQ multiplex PCR, the TCRdb table keeps only in-frame clones and is missing some. The sample carries about 32,000 clones, 89% recorded once. This material consisted of CD8+ T cells from peripheral blood mononuclear cells, taken in the second trimester of pregnancy. The receptors here all came from a female donor with multiple sclerosis, enrolled in a pregnancy study.

This chain joins TRBV14 and TRBJ2-3; 7 positions agree with TRBD1. Germline V gene sequence: CDR1 SGHDN, CDR2 FVKESK. The CDR3 has 15 residues. The V segment lost 4 bases and the J segment 4 bases; nucleotides outside the gene matches: 8. CDR3 bases: TGTGCCAGCAGCCCGAGACAGGGCTGGGCAGATACGCAGTATTTT. Translating it yields CASSPRQGWADTQYF. Complete variable domain (other parts from reference TRBV14 and TRBJ2-3): EAGVTQFPSHSVIEKGQTVTLRCDPISGHDNLYWYRRVMGKEIKFLLHFVKESKQDESGMPNNRFLAERTGGTYSTLKVQPAELEDSGVYFCASSPRQGWADTQYFGPGTRLTVL.

V and J are TRBV30 and TRBJ1-1; D gene uncertain. The germline CDR1 and CDR2 sequences are GTSNPN and SVGIG (reference sequence). The CDR3 extends over 14 amino acids. CDR3 protein: CVFLPGRPNTEAFF. CDR3 nucleotide sequence: TGTGTTTTCCTGCCCGGGAGACCGAACACTGAAGCTTTCTTT.

This rearrangement joins TRBV9 to TRBJ1-2, with a weak D call TRBD1 (6 bases). CDR3 length equals 14 residues. Looked up from germline, CDR1 is SGDLS and CDR2 is YYNGEE. V was cut by 0 bases and J by 8 bases, with 14 bases left in between. This CDR3 reads CASSVDPGAEGYTF. CDR3 DNA sequence: TGTGCCAGCAGCGTAGATCCAGGGGCGGAAGGCTACACCTTC. Combining the CDR3 with reference TRBV9 and TRBJ1-2 gives the whole variable domain DSGVTQTPKHLITATGQRVTLRCSPRSGDLSVYWYQQSLDQGLQFLIQYYNGEERAKGNILERFSAQQFPDLHSELNLSSLELGDSALYFCASSVDPGAEGYTFGSGTRLTVV.

This chain connects TRBV27 to TRBJ2-1; 12 bases fit TRBD2. Unmatched junction bases numbered 7, after V lost 5 bases and J lost 8 bases. The length of the CDR3 is 15 residues. Germline CDR1 reads MNHEY; CDR2 reads SMNVEV (reference sequence). Written as DNA, the CDR3 is TGTGCCAGCAGTACGACTAGCGGGAGAAAATATGAGCAGTTCTTC. Translated, it gives CASSTTSGRKYEQFF.

The genes are TRBV7-6 and TRBJ1-1; maybe TRBD1 (6 bases). The CDR3 has 15 amino acids. Germline V lookup: CDR1 SGHVS, CDR2 FNYEAQ. V was clipped by 4 bases and J by 1 base, with 13 bases between them. The CDR3 is CASSSPGGANTEAFF. CDR3 bases: TGTGCCAGCAGCTCGCCGGGGGGGGCGAACACTGAAGCTTTCTTT.

V usage is TRBV5-5 and J usage is TRBJ2-1; TRBD2 matches 7 bases. The junction had 10 bases not matched to a gene; V was cut back by 5 bases and J by 5 bases. This CDR3 comprises 15 residues. Germline V gives CDR1 SGHKS, CDR2 YYEKEE (reference sequence). The chain's CDR3 is CASSSAGLYNNEQFF. CDR3 in DNA: TGTGCCAGCAGTTCGGCGGGACTATATAACAATGAGCAGTTCTTC. Filled out from reference TRBV5-5 and TRBJ2-1, the complete variable domain reads DAGVTQSPTHLIKTRGQQVTLRCSPISGHKSVSWYQQVLGQGPQFIFQYYEKEERGRGNFPDRFSARQFPNYSSELNVNALLLGDSALYLCASSSAGLYNNEQFFGPGTRLTVL.

The chain uses TRBV2 and TRBJ1-5; D remains ambiguous. From germline, CDR1 is SNHLY and CDR2 FYNNEI. The V end was cut by 3 bases, the J end by 0 bases, with 3 bases between. The CDR3 has 13 residues. The DNA for the CDR3 is TGTGCCAGCAGTGACTTTAGCAATCAGCCCCAGCATTTT. This sequence encodes CASSDFSNQPQHF.

The gene calls are TRBV27 and TRBJ1-3, with unresolved D. Germline V lookup: CDR1 MNHEY, CDR2 SMNVEV (reference sequence). The CDR3 totals 14 residues. The V end lost 6 bases, the J end lost 2 bases, and 11 bases lay between the germline ends. Here the CDR3 DNA reads TGTGCCAGCAGGTCGGGGAGCGCTGGAAACACCATATATTTT. This encodes CASRSGSAGNTIYF.

The V gene is TRBV28, the J gene TRBJ2-1, with a tentative D call TRBD2 (5 bases). Trimming removed 5 bases from V and 4 bases from J, with 18 bases in between. CDR3 length: 16 residues. Germline V gene data show CDR1 as MDHEN and CDR2 as SYDVKM. The CDR3 coding sequence is TGTGCCAGCAGTCCCTACGGGTCGGGATCTTACAATGAGCAGTTCTTC. Translating it yields CASSPYGSGSYNEQFF.

The chain carries TRBV27 and TRBJ2-7; TRBD1 matches at 7 bases. The junction had 10 bases not matched to a gene; V was cut back by 5 bases and J by 3 bases. The CDR3 runs 15 residues. CDR1 and CDR2 (germline): MNHEY, SMNVEV (reference sequence). CDR3 DNA sequence: TGTGCCAGCAGTCCCTTCGGGACAGCCCACTACGAGCAGTACTTC. Its protein product is CASSPFGTAHYEQYF.

A few counts support this clone. The chain combines TRBV30 with TRBJ1-1; TRBD1 agrees at 9 bases. Trimming cost V 0 bases and J 10 bases; bases outside gene matches: 12. This CDR3 contains 15 residues. From germline, CDR1 is GTSNPN and CDR2 SVGIG (reference sequence). CDR3 in DNA: TGTGCCTGGAGTGTCCCGGGACAGGGATCGCGGCCAGCTTTCTTT. Residues: CAWSVPGQGSRPAFF.

The chain uses TRBV7-8 and TRBJ1-4; 8 bases line up with TRBD1. The CDR3 loop spans 15 amino acids. V was pared by 5 bases and J by 3 bases, with 5 bases of the junction left unmatched. CDR1 is SGHVS, CDR2 FQNEAQ, per germline. The CDR3 nucleotides are TGTGCCAGCAGCCTACTGACAGGGGCTAATGAAAAACTGTTTTTT. Its translation is CASSLLTGANEKLFF.

The chain recombines TRBV7-6 with TRBJ2-5, with 14 bases lining up with TRBD2. The CDR3 loop spans 18 amino acids. CDR1 is SGHVS, CDR2 FNYEAQ, per germline. The trim removed 5 bases at V and 5 bases at J, leaving 13 bases unmatched. The CDR3 sequence is CASSPYPTSGREWETQYF. The CDR3 DNA sequence: TGTGCCAGCAGCCCTTACCCGACTAGCGGGAGGGAATGGGAGACCCAGTACTTC.

The genes are TRBV30 and TRBJ1-1, with 10 bases lining up with TRBD1. This CDR3 has 14 residues. Germline V gene data show CDR1 as GTSNPN and CDR2 as SVGIG (reference sequence). In nucleotides, the CDR3 is TGTGCTAGGACAGGGGGATTCACCAACACTGAAGCTTTCTTT. Translated, it gives CARTGGFTNTEAFF.

This clone was counted a few times. V usage is TRBV13 and J usage is TRBJ2-5, with a weak D call TRBD1 (6 bases). V dropped 5 bases and J dropped 6 bases, with 16 bases sitting between them. CDR3 size: 14 residues. CDR1 is PRHDT and CDR2 is FYEKMQ in the germline V gene (reference sequence). The CDR3 spells CASSPTGQSKTQYF. The CDR3 DNA follows: TGTGCCAGCAGCCCGACAGGTCAATCGAAGACCCAGTACTTC.

The chain combines TRBV15 with TRBJ2-1, with 11 bases aligning to TRBD2. V lost 5 bases, J lost 10 bases, and 10 bases stayed unmatched. Germline V gene lookup returns CDR1 LNHNV and CDR2 YYDKDF (reference sequence). The CDR3 sequence is 15 residues long. CDR3 sequence: CATSGGTSGIREQFF. CDR3 coding DNA: TGTGCCACCAGCGGCGGGACTAGCGGTATCAGGGAGCAGTTCTTC.

J is TRBJ2-1 and V is TRBV7-6; 11 nucleotides align to TRBD2. This CDR3 region has 15 residues. The V gene end was trimmed by 5 bases and the J gene end by 2 bases; junction bases not matched to a gene: 2. The germline CDR1 and CDR2 sequences are SGHVS and FNYEAQ. The CDR3 bases are TGTGCCAGCAGCCCGACTAGCGGGGCCTACAATGAGCAGTTCTTC. Amino acid sequence: CASSPTSGAYNEQFF.

The rearrangement uses TRBV27 and TRBJ2-1; tentative D call: TRBD1 (5 bases). Germline CDR1 and CDR2: MNHEY and SMNVEV (reference sequence). Trimming removed 3 bases from V and 10 bases from J, with 16 bases in between. The CDR3 sequence is 14 residues long. In DNA form, the CDR3 reads TGTGCCAGCAGTTTCGCTAGACAGTATGGCGAGCAGTTCTTC. Amino acid sequence: CASSFARQYGEQFF.

The V gene is TRBV28, the J gene TRBJ2-3, with 14 bases that match TRBD2. The germline gives CDR1 MDHEN, CDR2 SYDVKM. Trimming at V came to 7 bases and at J to 7 bases, leaving 7 bases not matched to a gene. The length of the CDR3 is 15 residues. The CDR3 region is CASTSGTSGRNTQYF. CDR3 DNA: TGTGCCAGCACCTCGGGGACTAGCGGGAGAAATACGCAGTATTTT.

This rearrangement joins TRBV29-1 to TRBJ2-5, with D perhaps matching TRBD1 (8 bases). Germline V CDR1 and CDR2: SQVTM, ANQGSEA. V lost 1 base and J 5 bases, leaving 17 bases between the germline ends. This CDR3 is built from 15 residues. CDR3 amino acids: CSVEALHRGGETQYF. The CDR3 DNA reads TGCAGCGTTGAAGCCCTACACAGGGGGGGGGAGACCCAGTACTTC.

CDR3 region: CASNGKIGTVGGELFF. CDR3 DNA sequence: TGTGCCAGTAATGGAAAGATCGGGACAGTCGGCGGGGAGCTGTTTTTT. The rearrangement links TRBV9 to TRBJ2-2; 7 bases agree with TRBD1. The CDR3 sequence is 16 residues long. CDR1 is SGDLS and CDR2 is YYNGEE in the germline V gene. After removal of 8 bases from V and 7 bases from J, the junction contained 17 bases not matched to a gene.

The V and J genes are TRBV7-3 and TRBJ2-1, with 10 bases identical to TRBD2. The CDR3 is made up of 14 amino acids. Germline loops: CDR1 SGHTA, CDR2 FQGTGA. Trimming removed 1 base from V and 9 bases from J; junction bases left unmatched: 3. The chain's CDR3 is CASSLKAGGIEQFF. The CDR3 DNA follows: TGTGCCAGCAGCTTAAAAGCGGGGGGGATTGAGCAGTTCTTC. The full variable domain, in which reference TRBV7-3 and TRBJ2-1 provide the parts outside the CDR3, is GAGVSQTPSNKVTEKGKYVELRCDPISGHTALYWYRQSLGQGPEFLIYFQGTGAADDSGLPNDRFFAVRPEGSVSTLKIQRTERGDSAVYLCASSLKAGGIEQFFGPGTRLTVL.

This clone has just one count. The chain links TRBV10-3 to TRBJ2-6; 7 bases are a match to TRBD1. Germline CDR1 ENHRY, CDR2 SYGVKD. The V gene end was trimmed by 1 base and the J gene end by 0 bases; junction bases not matched to a gene: 9. This CDR3 has 19 residues. The CDR3 spells CAISEWTGDSNSGANVLTF. CDR3 nucleotide sequence: TGTGCCATCAGTGAGTGGACCGGGGACAGCAACTCTGGGGCCAACGTCCTGACTTTC.

DNA of the CDR3: TGTGCCAGCAGCCAAGAAGTGTCCAGGTTGAGTGAGCAGTTCTTC. Protein: CASSQEVSRLSEQFF. The chain has TRBV4-2 and TRBJ2-1; D not resolved. Trimming cost V 0 bases and J 9 bases, with 15 bases left between them. Germline V gives CDR1 LGHNA, CDR2 YNFKEQ. This CDR3 contains 15 residues.

The chain couples TRBV27 to TRBJ2-1; D may be TRBD1 (5 bases). The germline V gene encodes CDR1 MNHEY and CDR2 SMNVEV (reference sequence). V was cut by 5 bases and J by 4 bases, with 9 bases left in between. This CDR3 is built from 13 residues. CDR3 DNA sequence: TGTGCCAGCAGTGGGGCGGCTTACAATGAGCAGTTCTTC. Amino acid sequence: CASSGAAYNEQFF.

The chain employs TRBV7-6 and TRBJ1-1; possibly TRBD1 for D (6 bases). CDR3 length: 13 residues. With 4 bases removed from V and 6 bases from J, the gap between germline ends came to 12 bases. The germline CDR1 and CDR2 sequences are SGHVS and FNYEAQ. The chain's CDR3 is CASSSGARSEAFF. CDR3 DNA: TGTGCCAGCAGCTCAGGGGCGCGGTCTGAAGCTTTCTTT.

The J gene is TRBJ1-4, the V gene TRBV5-1; no definite D call. The CDR3 has 15 amino acids. From germline, CDR1 is SGHRS and CDR2 YFSETQ. V was trimmed by 2 bases and J by 7 bases, leaving 15 bases between them. The CDR3 here is CASSFRRVTPEKLFF. The CDR3 nucleotides are TGCGCCAGCAGCTTTAGGAGGGTCACCCCTGAAAAACTGTTTTTT.

The J gene is TRBJ2-3, the V gene TRBV15; 8 positions agree with TRBD1. The trim removed 3 bases at V and 6 bases at J, leaving 11 bases unmatched. This CDR3 has 16 amino acids. Looked up from germline, CDR1 is LNHNV and CDR2 is YYDKDF (reference sequence). CDR3 loop: CATSSHRGDRKDTQYF. In nucleotides, the CDR3 is TGTGCCACCAGCAGTCACAGGGGGGATAGGAAGGATACGCAGTATTTT.

This chain connects TRBV19 to TRBJ1-3; 8 nucleotides line up with TRBD1. Germline V gene sequence: CDR1 LNHDA, CDR2 SQIVND (reference sequence). The CDR3 is 19 amino acids. With V trimmed by 0 bases and J by 0 bases, 10 bases remained unmatched. CDR3 bases: TGTGCCAGTAGTATAGATCGGGGCAGGGGGCTGACCTCTGGAAACACCATATATTTT. Protein: CASSIDRGRGLTSGNTIYF.

The J gene is TRBJ2-1, the V gene TRBV2; TRBD2 aligns across 7 bases. The CDR3 covers 16 residues. Germline CDR1 is SNHLY and CDR2 is FYNNEI. The trim removed 3 bases at V and 0 bases at J, leaving 5 bases unmatched. As DNA, the CDR3 is TGTGCCAGCAGTGAGTTACTAGCGAGCTCCTACAATGAGCAGTTCTTC. This codes for CASSELLASSYNEQFF.

This chain connects TRBV18 to TRBJ1-4; a weak D match, TRBD1 (5 bases). The CDR3 is 17 residues long. Germline CDR1 is KGHSH and CDR2 is LQKENI. Deletions cut 3 bases from V and 4 bases from J, with 18 bases between. CDR3 amino acids: CASSPSCQGCGNEKLFF. The CDR3 nucleotides are TGTGCCAGCTCACCCTCCTGCCAGGGTTGCGGTAATGAAAAACTGTTTTTT. The full variable domain, in which reference TRBV18 and TRBJ1-4 provide the parts outside the CDR3, is NAGVMQNPRHLVRRRGQEARLRCSPMKGHSHVYWYRQLPEEGLKFMVYLQKENIIDESGMPKERFSAEFPKEGPSILRIQQVVRGDSAAYFCASSPSCQGCGNEKLFFGSGTQLSVL.

V gene TRBV9 combines with J gene TRBJ2-3, with D possibly matching TRBD1 (6 bases). This CDR3 spans 15 amino acids. Trimming took off 0 bases at V and 2 bases at J, with 10 bases between the two ends. Per germline, CDR1 SGDLS and CDR2 YYNGEE. The CDR3 nucleotides read TGTGCCAGCAGCGTAGGGGACACGGCCACAGATACGCAGTATTTT. Translation gives CASSVGDTATDTQYF.